This T cell receptor (beta chain) was sequenced in a study of Tregs in tolerant kidney transplant recipients. The germline V gene has CDR1 LNHDA and CDR2 SQIVND (reference sequence). J lost 0 bases, V lost 4 bases, and 8 bases had no gene match. The CDR3 is 16 residues long. Assay: immunoSEQ multiplex PCR; the TCRdb copy retains only in-frame clones and omits some. The data contain about 240,000 clones, about 86% of them singletons. The clonotype comes from a human donor in good health. The rearrangement links TRBV19 to TRBJ1-1; TRBD1 matches at 7 bases. The specimen was CD4+ T cells from blood. CDR3 nucleotides: TGTGCCAGTAGTAGACGACAGGGAGGGTTGAACACTGAAGCTTTCTTT. Its translation is CASSRRQGGLNTEAFF.